There are a few counts of the clone carrying this TCR beta chain. Individuals aged roughly 18 to 95 years were recruited from 20 to 25 US areas. Categorization into cohorts depended on clinical history that participants reported. The V gene end was trimmed by 4 bases and the J gene end by 4 bases; junction bases not matched to a gene: 5. This CDR3 has 14 residues. Germline CDR1 is SGHRS and CDR2 is YFSETQ. This specimen comes from a study of blood T cell repertoires in COVID-19. Study summary: Sources were T cells, B-cell-depleted T cells, or PBMCs; the material itself was cDNA or gDNA.

Data came from immunoSEQ multiplex PCR; TCRdb stores just in-frame clones and leaves some out. Of some 200,000 clones in the sample, approximately 87% were seen once. The source of this sequence is a woman aged 50 to 60 in a cohort exposed to, infected with or recovered from COVID-19 (not recorded which). Sequenced material: PBMCs or T cells enriched from blood (not recorded which). V gene TRBV5-1 combines with J gene TRBJ1-2, with TRBD1 matching over 9 bases. The CDR3 DNA reads as TGCGCCAGCAGCCGGACAGGGGATGGCTATGGCTACACCTTC. Amino acids: CASSRTGDGYGYTF.